This is a list of T cell receptor beta chains from one sample in a study of blood T cell repertoires in COVID-19. Produced via immunoSEQ multiplex PCR; TCRdb's table is partial and in-frame only. Of 46,000 or so clones in the sample, around nine tenths were seen once. Source material: peripheral blood. These receptor sequences come from a man in his sixties or seventies with active COVID-19. The conserved cysteine and the conserved F or W are not part of the CDR3 here. The order of the fields is clone size, V gene, CDR3 protein. A clone size is listed for some rows: how often the clone was seen (once, few, many), or a class if it is expanded.

NA	TRBV3-1/TRBV3-2	ASSRSGGLTDTQY
NA	TRBV18	ASSPPQDTQY
NA	TRBV28	ASSGTARATQY
NA	TRBV7-8	ASSLVDRNGNTIY
NA	TRBV19	ASSIVAGIDEQY
NA	TRBV24-1	ATRSTGENYGYT
once	TRBV7-2	ASSPGDRQPQH
medium-sized	TRBV3-1/TRBV3-2	ASSQETYPYEQY
NA	TRBV7-2	ASSLDPPGVRGRAF
NA	TRBV7-2	ASYSQVSGANVLT
NA	TRBV27	ASTSSEGFGEQF
NA	TRBV28	ASSLSFRVFSTDTQY
once	TRBV11-2	ASSLRGQGGSYEQY
NA	TRBV6-5	ASSYHRGANSPLH
few	TRBV28	ASSGDRGGEQY
NA	TRBV29-1	SVRLATYEQY
NA	TRBV19	ASSRGTSGKTYEQY
once	TRBV6-4	ASSDSSGRGISNQPQH
NA	TRBV27	ASGPDSGNTIY
NA	TRBV24-1	ATSDFKAGGRTDTQY
NA	TRBV19	ASSFSAGGLHEQY
NA	TRBV4-1	ASSQVRASGRAYNEQF
NA	TRBV6-5	ASRAGTSGYNEQF
NA	TRBV5-1	ASSAGTVSYEQY
NA	TRBV7-2	ASSPMLATEAF
NA	TRBV12-3/TRBV12-4	ASSANNQPQH
NA	TRBV13	ASSVGRINNSPLH
once	TRBV4-3	ASSRGQGSYEQY
NA	TRBV30	AWSEWGARGSPLH
NA	TRBV20-1	SALSPGTQY
NA	TRBV6-5	ASSYSTRVQPQH